The 8 T cell receptor beta chains listed next were all sequenced from one sample in a study of T-cell reconstitution after alpha-beta-depleted transplantation in children. Preparing the TCRbeta library involved the use of unique molecular identifiers. Each CDR3 protein is one row after TCRdb ran MiXCR on the PCR reads. The data hold approximately 400,000 distinct CDR3 sequences, with roughly 11% observed a single time. The source was PBMCs from the stem cell graft donor, collected from the stem cell graft. The receptors originated from a human donor who donated a stem cell graft to a child with acute myeloid leukemia.

This clonotype was detected many times. The rearrangement uses TRBV5-1 and TRBJ2-7; 7 nucleotides line up with TRBD1. Germline V gene lookup returns CDR1 SGHRS and CDR2 YFSETQ. The CDR3 is 14 amino acids. V was clipped by 0 bases and J by 5 bases; unmatched bases: 5. The CDR3 spells CASSLGTGENEQYF. The CDR3 DNA reads TGCGCCAGCAGCTTGGGAACAGGGGAGAACGAGCAGTACTTC.

This sequence joins TRBV7-2 and TRBJ2-3; 7 bases agree with TRBD2. This CDR3 contains 17 residues. V lost 2 bases and J lost 5; bases outside the gene matches: 13. CDR1 is SGHTA and CDR2 is FQGNSA in the germline V gene. CDR3 nucleotide sequence: TGTGCCAGCAGCTTAAACCAGCGGGGCGCCGAGGTAGATACGCAGTATTTT. Residues: CASSLNQRGAEVDTQYF.

This clonotype has just a few counts. V and J are TRBV7-2 and TRBJ1-5, with D possibly TRBD1 on 5 matching bases. Trimming took 5 bases from V and 3 from J, leaving 14 bases between them. The CDR3 is made up of 15 amino acids. CDR1 and CDR2 (germline): SGHTA, FQGNSA. Here the CDR3 reads CASSRTGALNQPQHF. Written as DNA, the CDR3 is TGTGCCAGCAGCCGCACAGGAGCTCTCAATCAGCCCCAGCATTTT.

The V and J genes are TRBV2 and TRBJ2-3; D perhaps matches TRBD1 (6 bases). The germline V gene encodes CDR1 SNHLY and CDR2 FYNNEI. Trimming left V 5 bases short and J 2 bases short, with 8 bases between. This CDR3 has 13 residues. CDR3 sequence (DNA): TGTGCCAGCAGTACAGGGTACACAGATACGCAGTATTTT. Protein sequence: CASSTGYTDTQYF. Combining the CDR3 with reference TRBV2 and TRBJ2-3 gives the whole variable domain EPEVTQTPSHQVTQMGQEVILRCVPISNHLYFYWYRQILGQKVEFLVSFYNNEISEKSEIFDDQFSVERPDGSNFTLKIRSTKLEDSAMYFCASSTGYTDTQYFGPGTRLTVL.

This clonotype has a handful of counts. The chain joins TRBV2 to TRBJ1-5; D remains unclear. This CDR3 is 14 amino acids long. V dropped 8 bases and J dropped 2 bases, with 13 bases sitting between them. Per germline, CDR1 SNHLY and CDR2 FYNNEI. The CDR3 coding sequence is TGTGCCAGCTTGCTCGAGATCGGCAATCAGCCCCAGCATTTT. Protein sequence: CASLLEIGNQPQHF.

As DNA, the CDR3 is TGTGCCAGCAGTGAACAGGGGACCCGACCTAATTCACCCCTCCACTTT. Translated, it gives CASSEQGTRPNSPLHF. V usage is TRBV25-1 and J usage is TRBJ1-6, with D maybe TRBD1 (6 bases). The CDR3 is made up of 16 amino acids. Trimming took off 2 bases at V and 6 bases at J, with 14 bases between the two ends. The germline V gene has CDR1 MGHDK and CDR2 SYGVNS.

The V call is TRBV11-2, the J call TRBJ2-3; 14 bases are shared with TRBD2. The germline CDR1 and CDR2 sequences are SGHAT and FQNNGV. V dropped 5 bases and J dropped 1; count of bases not matched to a gene: 5. CDR3 length equals 17 residues. DNA for the CDR3: TGTGCCAGCAGCCCGGGGACTAGCGGGAGTCGCACAGATACGCAGTATTTT. Translating it yields CASSPGTSGSRTDTQYF.

This sequence joins TRBV28 and TRBJ1-5; D not resolved. Between the trimmed V and J ends, which lost 5 bases and 9 bases, there was a span of 8 bases. CDR1 and CDR2 (germline): MDHEN, SYDVKM. The CDR3 has 11 amino acids. CDR3 nucleotides: TGTGCCAGCAGTGCACCGGGGCCCCAGCATTTT. This translates into CASSAPGPQHF.